The 17 T cell receptor beta chains given below trace back to one sample, sequenced in a study of T cell repertoires in cytomegalovirus infection. TCRdb fed the reads into MiXCR, producing one record per CDR3 protein. The repertoire includes fewer than 550,000 distinct CDR3 sequences, approximately 25% of them detected once, and around 14% sits in the top ten. The sequenced material came from PBMCs. All receptors derive from a human donor in good health (CMV status not recorded). Some clones in this sample may be carry-over from other donors' samples.

V gene TRBV18 combines with J gene TRBJ1-1; D gene unclear. CDR1 is KGHSH, CDR2 LQKENI, per germline. Trimming removed 1 base at V and 5 bases at J, with 8 bases between. This CDR3 is 13 amino acids long. Here the CDR3 reads CASSPLGRTEAFF. In DNA, the CDR3 is TGTGCCAGCTCACCACTAGGCAGGACTGAAGCTTTCTTT.

This clonotype came up many times. V and J are TRBV12-3 or TRBV12-4 and TRBJ1-1, with 7 bases identical to TRBD1. V shed 7 bases, J shed 7 bases, and the junction held 6 bases outside the gene matches. CDR3 length: 12 residues. CDR3 amino acids: CASILRGGEAFF. The CDR3 DNA reads as TGTGCCAGCATCCTCAGGGGGGGTGAAGCTTTCTTT.

The chain combines TRBV7-2 with TRBJ2-1; D might be TRBD1 (6 bases). The V end lost 3 bases, the J end lost 5 bases, and 14 bases lay between the germline ends. The length of the CDR3 is 15 residues. The germline V gene has CDR1 SGHTA and CDR2 FQGNSA. Written as DNA, the CDR3 is TGTGCCAGCAGCTTCCGATTTACAGGGCACAATGAGCAGTTCTTC. Its protein is CASSFRFTGHNEQFF.

This chain uses TRBV12-3 or TRBV12-4 with TRBJ2-5; D is ambiguous. The CDR3 sequence is 12 residues long. The germline V and J ends were trimmed by 4 bases and 4 bases, with 7 bases remaining between them. The CDR3 region has the DNA TGTGCCAGCAGTTCACGCACAGAGACCCAGTACTTC. It translates to CASSSRTETQYF.

In this sample, this clonotype turned up a few times. The gene calls are TRBV19 and TRBJ2-2; D is unresolved. V shed 0 bases and J shed 6 bases, with 8 bases lying between them. CDR3 length: 14 amino acids. In germline, CDR1 is LNHDA, CDR2 SQIVND (reference sequence). The CDR3 sequence: CASSIDGYSGELFF. The DNA for the CDR3 is TGTGCCAGTAGTATAGATGGGTACTCCGGGGAGCTGTTTTTT.

This clonotype was detected ten times or more. The chain joins TRBV30 to TRBJ2-7; no firm D call. The CDR3 has 11 amino acids. In germline, CDR1 is GTSNPN, CDR2 SVGIG (reference sequence). V shed 7 bases and J shed 1 base, with 8 bases lying between them. CDR3 sequence (DNA): TGTGCCTCAGGAAAATCCTACGAGCAGTACTTC. Amino acid sequence: CASGKSYEQYF.

The rearrangement links TRBV10-3 to TRBJ2-7; 13 nucleotides line up with TRBD2. V lost 2 bases to trimming and J lost 6 bases; unmatched junction nucleotides: 7. CDR1 is ENHRY and CDR2 is SYGVKD in the germline V gene. This CDR3 region has 16 residues. The CDR3 DNA follows: TGTGCCATCAGTGAGCCCCTACTAGCGGGAGGGATCGAGCAGTACTTC. This codes for CAISEPLLAGGIEQYF.

This chain uses TRBV6-2 or TRBV6-3 with TRBJ1-5; TRBD1 aligns across 8 bases. Germline trimming cut 5 bases from V and 1 base from J; bases unmatched to any gene: 7. The germline gives CDR1 MNHEY, CDR2 SVGEGT. CDR3 length: 16 residues. CDR3 sequence: CASSPARDRSNQPQHF. CDR3 in DNA: TGTGCCAGCAGTCCCGCACGGGACAGGAGCAATCAGCCCCAGCATTTT.

This clonotype has more than one count but fewer than ten. The chain couples TRBV7-3 to TRBJ1-6; D may be TRBD1 (6 bases). The V and J ends lost 0 bases and 8 bases respectively, with 14 bases between them. Germline CDR1 is SGHTA and CDR2 is FQGTGA. The CDR3 is made up of 16 amino acids. For the CDR3, the DNA is TGTGCCAGCAGCTTAACGGGGGCCCGGGGCTATTCACCCCTCCACTTT. It yields the protein CASSLTGARGYSPLHF. Together with reference TRBV7-3 and TRBJ1-6, the CDR3 gives the full variable domain: GAGVSQTPSNKVTEKGKYVELRCDPISGHTALYWYRQSLGQGPEFLIYFQGTGAADDSGLPNDRFFAVRPEGSVSTLKIQRTERGDSAVYLCASSLTGARGYSPLHFGNGTRLTVT.

This chain uses TRBV2 with TRBJ1-5; D is unclear. The CDR3 loop spans 14 amino acids. Trimming cost V 4 bases and J 3 bases, with 10 bases left between them. Germline V CDR1 and CDR2: SNHLY, FYNNEI. CDR3 coding DNA: TGTGCCAGCAGTGTTTTGACTCTCAATCAGCCCCAGCATTTT. Encoded protein: CASSVLTLNQPQHF.

This clonotype has at least ten counts. The chain employs TRBV12-3 or TRBV12-4 and TRBJ2-7; 10 bases fit TRBD1. This CDR3 is built from 14 residues. J was trimmed by 8 bases and V by 5 bases; bases with no gene match: 9. This chain's CDR3 is CASSRYLDRGKQYV. In nucleotides, the CDR3 is TGTGCCAGCAGTCGGTACTTGGACAGGGGGAAGCAGTACGTC.

The chain carries TRBV7-2 and TRBJ1-6, with TRBD1 identical over 10 bases. J lost 9 bases, V lost 3 bases, and 5 bases had no gene match. The CDR3 extends over 15 amino acids. Germline-derived CDR1 and CDR2 are SGHTA and FQGNSA. The CDR3 loop reads CASSFGTGAGSPLHF. CDR3 nucleotides: TGTGCCAGCAGCTTCGGGACAGGGGCAGGTTCACCCCTCCACTTT. The variable domain in full, with the rest retrieved from reference TRBV7-2 and TRBJ1-6, is GAGVSQSPSNKVTEKGKDVELRCDPISGHTALYWYRQSLGQGLEFLIYFQGNSAPDKSGLPSDRFSAERTGGSVSTLTIQRTQQEDSAVYLCASSFGTGAGSPLHFGNGTRLTVT.

The chain combines TRBV5-1 with TRBJ2-3; TRBD2 matches at 10 bases. The CDR3 has 16 residues. Germline CDR1 is SGHRS and CDR2 is YFSETQ. V lost 1 base to trimming and J lost 2 bases; unmatched junction nucleotides: 4. CDR3 in DNA: TGCGCCAGCAGCTTGAGGCTAGCGGGGGACACAGATACGCAGTATTTT. The encoded protein is CASSLRLAGDTDTQYF.

J is TRBJ2-7 and V is TRBV19; D may be TRBD1 or TRBD2 (5 bases each). Germline V lookup: CDR1 LNHDA, CDR2 SQIVND (reference sequence). CDR3 length: 13 amino acids. V was trimmed by 4 bases and J by 7 bases, leaving 14 bases between them. CDR3 in amino acids: CASSSNRGKEQYF. In DNA form, the CDR3 reads TGTGCCAGTAGTAGCAACCGGGGCAAGGAGCAGTACTTC. The variable domain in full, with the rest retrieved from reference TRBV19 and TRBJ2-7, is DGGITQSPKYLFRKEGQNVTLSCEQNLNHDAMYWYRQDPGQGLRLIYYSQIVNDFQKGDIAEGYSVSREKKESFPLTVTSAQKNPTAFYLCASSSNRGKEQYFGPGTRLTVT.

Only a few counts were recorded for this clonotype. V and J are TRBV7-2 and TRBJ2-1, with D possibly being TRBD2 (5 bases). The germline gives CDR1 SGHTA, CDR2 FQGNSA. This CDR3 spans 13 amino acids. V was pared by 1 base and J by 16 bases, with 17 bases between. For the CDR3, the DNA is TGTGCCAGCAGCTTAGGTTGGCGGGTAAGGAAATTCTTC. It encodes CASSLGWRVRKFF. The full variable domain, rest sourced from reference TRBV7-2 and TRBJ2-1, is GAGVSQSPSNKVTEKGKDVELRCDPISGHTALYWYRQSLGQGLEFLIYFQGNSAPDKSGLPSDRFSAERTGGSVSTLTIQRTQQEDSAVYLCASSLGWRVRKFFGPGTRLTVL.

V gene TRBV7-3 combines with J gene TRBJ1-5, with 9 bases aligning to TRBD1. The trim removed 3 bases at V and 2 bases at J, leaving 11 bases unmatched. The germline CDR1 and CDR2 sequences are SGHTA and FQGTGA. The CDR3 spans 18 residues. CDR3 DNA: TGTGCCAGCAGCTTTGAAGACAGGGGGATTGGGGGCAATCAGCCCCAGCATTTT. Translation: CASSFEDRGIGGNQPQHF.

This clonotype appeared many times. This chain joins TRBV7-2 and TRBJ2-1; a possible D gene is TRBD2 (6 bases). The germline V gene has CDR1 SGHTA and CDR2 FQGNSA. CDR3 length equals 17 residues. Trimming shortened V by 8 bases and J by 8 bases, and 28 bases separated the two germline ends. DNA of the CDR3: TGTGCCAGCTCACGACCCGGGGGAGATTTGCTTCATGATGAGCAGTTCTTC. Its protein is CASSRPGGDLLHDEQFF.